Listed below are T cell receptor beta chains from one sample, sequenced in a study of T cells after yellow fever vaccination. TCRdb independently ran MiXCR on the 5' RACE reads; one entry per CDR3 protein. Among 100,000 to 150,000 distinct CDR3 sequences listed, approximately 8.4% were seen once. The sample here was CD8+ T cells sorted from PBMCs, taken on the day of the yellow fever booster vaccination. The origin of the receptors is a man between 18 and 35 years old who received the YFV17D yellow fever vaccine. CDR3s include the opening cysteine and the closing phenylalanine or tryptophan. Fields, in order: D gene, V gene, J gene, clone size, CDR3 protein, CDR3 DNA. D genes are given only for firm matches. Only part of the rows carry a size: once, few, many, or a class if the clone is expanded.

d_gene: -
v_gene: TRBV12-3/TRBV12-4
j_gene: TRBJ2-2
abundance: few
CDR3aa: CASSFGGFTGELFF
CDR3nt: TGTGCCAGCAGTTTTGGGGGGTTCACCGGGGAGCTGTTTTTT

d_gene: TRBD1
v_gene: TRBV7-9
j_gene: TRBJ2-4
abundance: many
CDR3aa: CASSPTGGLGQYF
CDR3nt: TGTGCCAGCAGCCCAACAGGGGGCTTGGGTCAGTACTTC

d_gene: -
v_gene: TRBV14
j_gene: TRBJ2-1
abundance: few
CDR3aa: CASSHHRISYNEQFF
CDR3nt: TGTGCCAGCAGCCACCACAGGATTTCCTACAATGAGCAGTTCTTC

d_gene: TRBD1
v_gene: TRBV7-6
j_gene: TRBJ2-3
abundance: -
CDR3aa: CASSPRGGTQYF
CDR3nt: TGTGCCAGCAGCCCTAGAGGGGGCACGCAGTATTTT

d_gene: TRBD2
v_gene: TRBV4-1
j_gene: TRBJ2-7
abundance: few
CDR3aa: CASSQTSGGPYEQYF
CDR3nt: TGCGCCAGCAGCCAAACTAGCGGGGGACCCTACGAGCAGTACTTC

d_gene: TRBD1
v_gene: TRBV12-3/TRBV12-4
j_gene: TRBJ1-2
abundance: -
CDR3aa: CASSDRGRGMDYGYTF
CDR3nt: TGTGCCAGCAGCGACAGGGGGCGAGGTATGGACTATGGCTACACCTTC

d_gene: TRBD2
v_gene: TRBV20-1
j_gene: TRBJ2-1
abundance: few
CDR3aa: CSARDPGLAGDSYNEQFF
CDR3nt: TGCAGTGCTAGAGATCCCGGACTAGCGGGGGACTCCTACAATGAGCAGTTCTTC

d_gene: -
v_gene: TRBV4-2
j_gene: TRBJ2-7
abundance: many
CDR3aa: CASSQVSGRSSYEQYF
CDR3nt: TGTGCCAGCAGCCAAGTGAGCGGGCGAAGCTCCTACGAGCAGTACTTC

d_gene: TRBD1
v_gene: TRBV7-9
j_gene: TRBJ2-5
abundance: -
CDR3aa: CASSLAGTGVETQYF
CDR3nt: TGTGCCAGCAGCTTAGCTGGGACAGGGGTAGAGACCCAGTACTTC

d_gene: TRBD2
v_gene: TRBV12-5
j_gene: TRBJ2-7
abundance: few
CDR3aa: CASGLVLAGPFYEQYF
CDR3nt: TGTGCTAGTGGTTTGGTACTAGCGGGACCCTTTTACGAGCAGTACTTC

d_gene: -
v_gene: TRBV19
j_gene: TRBJ2-1
abundance: few
CDR3aa: CASTSLDHYNEQFF
CDR3nt: TGTGCCAGTACGTCCCTGGACCACTACAATGAGCAGTTCTTC

d_gene: -
v_gene: TRBV7-9
j_gene: TRBJ1-2
abundance: few
CDR3aa: CASSYRTVNLNYGYTF
CDR3nt: TGTGCCAGCAGCTATCGGACAGTCAACCTAAACTATGGCTACACCTTC

d_gene: -
v_gene: TRBV5-4
j_gene: TRBJ2-7
abundance: few
CDR3aa: CASSDNVGFEQYF
CDR3nt: TGTGCCAGCAGCGACAATGTCGGTTTCGAGCAGTACTTC

d_gene: -
v_gene: TRBV6-4
j_gene: TRBJ2-2
abundance: -
CDR3aa: CASSGTQGTGELFF
CDR3nt: TGTGCCAGCAGTGGGACACAGGGCACCGGGGAGCTGTTTTTT

d_gene: -
v_gene: TRBV18
j_gene: TRBJ2-1
abundance: -
CDR3aa: CASSPPQNNEQFF
CDR3nt: TGTGCCAGCTCACCACCCCAGAACAATGAGCAGTTCTTC

d_gene: -
v_gene: TRBV4-3
j_gene: TRBJ2-7
abundance: few
CDR3aa: CASSQDRRGFGSYEQYF
CDR3nt: TGCGCCAGCAGCCAAGATCGGCGGGGCTTTGGATCCTACGAGCAGTACTTC

d_gene: -
v_gene: TRBV29-1
j_gene: TRBJ2-7
abundance: few
CDR3aa: CSVFDRRSYEQYF
CDR3nt: TGCAGCGTTTTTGACCGCCGATCCTACGAGCAGTACTTC

d_gene: TRBD1
v_gene: TRBV4-3
j_gene: TRBJ2-2
abundance: few
CDR3aa: CASSRGTGSSGELFF
CDR3nt: TGCGCCAGCAGTCGCGGGACAGGGTCTTCCGGGGAGCTGTTTTTT

d_gene: -
v_gene: TRBV27
j_gene: TRBJ2-2
abundance: few
CDR3aa: CASSPINTGELFF
CDR3nt: TGTGCCAGCAGTCCTATAAACACCGGGGAGCTGTTTTTT

d_gene: TRBD2
v_gene: TRBV12-3/TRBV12-4
j_gene: TRBJ2-3
abundance: -
CDR3aa: CARGGTSGEASTDTQYF
CDR3nt: TGTGCCAGAGGAGGTACTAGCGGGGAAGCTAGCACAGATACGCAGTATTTT

d_gene: -
v_gene: TRBV9
j_gene: TRBJ2-1
abundance: -
CDR3aa: CASSVYGTASNEQFF
CDR3nt: TGTGCCAGCAGCGTGTACGGGACTGCGTCCAATGAGCAGTTCTTC

d_gene: TRBD2
v_gene: TRBV7-2
j_gene: TRBJ2-1
abundance: -
CDR3aa: CASSFGGVGSEQFF
CDR3nt: TGTGCCAGCAGCTTCGGGGGGGTAGGTAGTGAGCAGTTCTTC

d_gene: -
v_gene: TRBV29-1
j_gene: TRBJ2-7
abundance: many
CDR3aa: CSVGDMSYEQYF
CDR3nt: TGCAGCGTTGGGGACATGTCCTACGAGCAGTACTTC

d_gene: -
v_gene: TRBV7-9
j_gene: TRBJ2-3
abundance: -
CDR3aa: CASSQSGFPDTQYF
CDR3nt: TGTGCCAGCAGCCAGAGCGGATTCCCAGATACGCAGTATTTT

d_gene: -
v_gene: TRBV4-1
j_gene: TRBJ1-3
abundance: -
CDR3aa: CASSGRAGNTIYF
CDR3nt: TGCGCCAGCAGTGGGAGGGCTGGAAACACCATATATTTT

d_gene: -
v_gene: TRBV29-1
j_gene: TRBJ1-2
abundance: -
CDR3aa: CSVVPRDQLGYTF
CDR3nt: TGCAGCGTTGTCCCCCGGGACCAACTTGGCTACACCTTC

d_gene: -
v_gene: TRBV7-3
j_gene: TRBJ2-7
abundance: -
CDR3aa: CASSLPGSYEQYF
CDR3nt: TGTGCCAGCAGCCTCCCCGGGAGCTACGAGCAGTACTTC

d_gene: -
v_gene: TRBV4-2
j_gene: TRBJ1-1
abundance: many
CDR3aa: CASSQGEQGEAFF
CDR3nt: TGTGCCAGCAGCCAAGGTGAGCAGGGGGAAGCTTTCTTT

d_gene: TRBD1
v_gene: TRBV19
j_gene: TRBJ1-2
abundance: few
CDR3aa: CASSIPRTGGSYGYTF
CDR3nt: TGTGCCAGTAGTATCCCCCGGACAGGGGGAAGCTATGGCTACACCTTC

d_gene: -
v_gene: TRBV11-2
j_gene: TRBJ2-3
abundance: few
CDR3aa: CASSAPSTDTQYF
CDR3nt: TGTGCCAGCAGCGCCCCTAGCACAGATACGCAGTATTTT

d_gene: -
v_gene: TRBV5-1
j_gene: TRBJ1-2
abundance: -
CDR3aa: CASSFRNYGYTF
CDR3nt: TGCGCCAGCAGCTTTAGAAACTATGGCTACACCTTC

d_gene: TRBD2
v_gene: TRBV4-3
j_gene: TRBJ2-3
abundance: many
CDR3aa: CASSQHSTSAQRYTDTQYF
CDR3nt: TGCGCCAGCAGCCAACATTCGACTAGCGCCCAGCGATACACAGATACGCAGTATTTT

d_gene: -
v_gene: TRBV29-1
j_gene: TRBJ1-1
abundance: -
CDR3aa: CSVVLGELFLLNTEAFF
CDR3nt: TGCAGCGTTGTCCTCGGGGAACTATTTCTTTTGAACACTGAAGCTTTCTTT

d_gene: -
v_gene: TRBV7-9
j_gene: TRBJ2-4
abundance: -
CDR3aa: CASSLFRARTAKNIQYF
CDR3nt: TGTGCCAGCAGCCTCTTCCGGGCCCGAACGGCCAAAAACATTCAGTACTTC

d_gene: -
v_gene: TRBV9
j_gene: TRBJ2-5
abundance: -
CDR3aa: CASSAGGLQETQYF
CDR3nt: TGTGCCAGCAGCGCAGGGGGACTTCAAGAGACCCAGTACTTC

d_gene: -
v_gene: TRBV11-2
j_gene: TRBJ2-2
abundance: few
CDR3aa: CATLGENTGELFF
CDR3nt: TGTGCCACCCTCGGGGAGAACACCGGGGAGCTGTTTTTT

d_gene: -
v_gene: TRBV6-1
j_gene: TRBJ2-7
abundance: -
CDR3aa: CASSGYDGDLFSYEQYF
CDR3nt: TGTGCCAGCAGTGGGTATGACGGGGACCTTTTCTCCTACGAGCAGTACTTC

d_gene: -
v_gene: TRBV12-3/TRBV12-4
j_gene: TRBJ2-3
abundance: few
CDR3aa: CASRPGSNTDTQYF
CDR3nt: TGTGCCAGCAGACCGGGGAGTAACACAGATACGCAGTATTTT

d_gene: TRBD1
v_gene: TRBV7-3
j_gene: TRBJ2-3
abundance: -
CDR3aa: CVSSFQGGTDTQYF
CDR3nt: TGTGTCAGCAGCTTTCAGGGGGGCACAGATACGCAGTATTTT

d_gene: TRBD1
v_gene: TRBV7-9
j_gene: TRBJ2-7
abundance: few
CDR3aa: CASSHTGADFYEQYF
CDR3nt: TGTGCCAGCAGCCATACAGGGGCGGATTTCTACGAGCAGTACTTC

d_gene: -
v_gene: TRBV9
j_gene: TRBJ2-7
abundance: few
CDR3aa: CASSVEDTYEQYF
CDR3nt: TGTGCCAGCAGCGTCGAGGACACCTACGAGCAGTACTTC

d_gene: TRBD1
v_gene: TRBV29-1
j_gene: TRBJ2-7
abundance: few
CDR3aa: CSVEDGTGSSYEQYF
CDR3nt: TGCAGCGTTGAAGACGGGACAGGGAGCTCCTACGAGCAGTACTTC

d_gene: TRBD1
v_gene: TRBV19
j_gene: TRBJ1-5
abundance: -
CDR3aa: CASGRFRGDRDEDQPQHF
CDR3nt: TGTGCCAGTGGTCGTTTCCGCGGGGACAGGGATGAGGATCAGCCCCAGCATTTT

d_gene: -
v_gene: TRBV5-1
j_gene: TRBJ1-6
abundance: -
CDR3aa: CASSLAGPAGDSPLHF
CDR3nt: TGCGCCAGCAGCTTGGCCGGGCCAGCCGGTGATTCACCCCTCCACTTT

d_gene: -
v_gene: TRBV6-2/TRBV6-3
j_gene: TRBJ1-5
abundance: many
CDR3aa: CASSYMGNQPQHF
CDR3nt: TGTGCCAGCAGTTACATGGGCAATCAGCCCCAGCATTTT